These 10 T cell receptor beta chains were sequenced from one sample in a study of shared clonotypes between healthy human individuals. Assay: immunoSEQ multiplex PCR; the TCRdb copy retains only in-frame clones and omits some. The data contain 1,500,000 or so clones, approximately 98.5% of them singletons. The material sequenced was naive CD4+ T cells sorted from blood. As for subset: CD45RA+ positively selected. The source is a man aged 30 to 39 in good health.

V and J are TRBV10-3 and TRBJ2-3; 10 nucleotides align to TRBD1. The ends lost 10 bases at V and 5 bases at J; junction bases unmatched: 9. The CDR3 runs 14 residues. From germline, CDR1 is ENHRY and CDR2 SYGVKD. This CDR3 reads CATKGQGERDTQYF. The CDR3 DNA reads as TGTGCCACGAAAGGACAGGGGGAGCGAGATACGCAGTATTTT.

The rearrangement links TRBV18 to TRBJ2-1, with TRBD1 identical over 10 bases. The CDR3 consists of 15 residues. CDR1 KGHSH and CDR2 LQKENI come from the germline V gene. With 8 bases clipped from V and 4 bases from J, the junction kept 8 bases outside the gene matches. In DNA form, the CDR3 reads TGTGCCAGCGCGCAGACAGGGGGCGAGTACAATGAGCAGTTCTTC. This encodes CASAQTGGEYNEQFF.

CDR3 sequence reads: CASSLEQEQQETQYF. The CDR3 region has the DNA TGTGCCAGCAGCTTGGAACAGGAACAACAAGAGACCCAGTACTTC. The chain joins TRBV5-4 to TRBJ2-5; D is perhaps TRBD1 (5 bases). Germline CDR1 SGHNT, CDR2 YYREEE (reference sequence). Trimming took off 0 bases at V and 2 bases at J, with 11 bases between the two ends. This CDR3 contains 15 residues. Full variable domain (rest looked up from reference TRBV5-4 and TRBJ2-5): ETGVTQSPTHLIKTRGQQVTLRCSSQSGHNTVSWYQQALGQGPQFIFQYYREEENGRGNFPPRFSGLQFPNYSSELNVNALELDDSALYLCASSLEQEQQETQYFGPGTRLLVL.

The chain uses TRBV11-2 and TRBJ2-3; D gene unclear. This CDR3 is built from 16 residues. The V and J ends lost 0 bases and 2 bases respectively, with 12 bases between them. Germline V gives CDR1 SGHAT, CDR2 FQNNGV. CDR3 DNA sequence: TGTGCCAGCAGCTTAGAGCTAGGAGCCCCCACAGATACGCAGTATTTT. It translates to CASSLELGAPTDTQYF. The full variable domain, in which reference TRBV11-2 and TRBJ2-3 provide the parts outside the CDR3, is EAGVAQSPRYKIIEKRQSVAFWCNPISGHATLYWYQQILGQGPKLLIQFQNNGVVDDSQLPKDRFSAERLKGVDSTLKIQPAKLEDSAVYLCASSLELGAPTDTQYFGPGTRLTVL.

CDR3 in amino acids: CASSTRRTGLIYEQYF. CDR3 DNA: TGCGCCAGCAGCACACGGAGGACAGGGCTCATCTACGAGCAGTACTTC. The genes are TRBV4-1 and TRBJ2-7; the match to TRBD1 covers 8 bases. The trim removed 5 bases at V and 3 bases at J, leaving 12 bases unmatched. CDR3 length: 16 residues. Germline loops: CDR1 MGHRA, CDR2 YSYEKL.

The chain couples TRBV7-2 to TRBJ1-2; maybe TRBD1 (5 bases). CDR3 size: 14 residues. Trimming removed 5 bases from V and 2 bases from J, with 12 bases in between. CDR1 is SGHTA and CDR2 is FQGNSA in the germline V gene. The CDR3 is CASSPQRGNYGYTF. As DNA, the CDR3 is TGTGCCAGCAGCCCACAACGGGGGAACTATGGCTACACCTTC. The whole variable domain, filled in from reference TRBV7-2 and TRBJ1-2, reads GAGVSQSPSNKVTEKGKDVELRCDPISGHTALYWYRQSLGQGLEFLIYFQGNSAPDKSGLPSDRFSAERTGGSVSTLTIQRTQQEDSAVYLCASSPQRGNYGYTFGSGTRLTVV.

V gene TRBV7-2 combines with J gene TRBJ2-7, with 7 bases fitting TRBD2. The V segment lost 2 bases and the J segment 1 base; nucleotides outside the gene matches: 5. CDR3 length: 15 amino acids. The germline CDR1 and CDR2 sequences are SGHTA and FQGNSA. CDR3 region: CASSLSGGSSYEQYF. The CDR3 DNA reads TGTGCCAGCAGCTTATCCGGCGGGAGTTCCTACGAGCAGTACTTC. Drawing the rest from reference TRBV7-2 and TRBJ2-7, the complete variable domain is GAGVSQSPSNKVTEKGKDVELRCDPISGHTALYWYRQSLGQGLEFLIYFQGNSAPDKSGLPSDRFSAERTGGSVSTLTIQRTQQEDSAVYLCASSLSGGSSYEQYFGPGTRLTVT.

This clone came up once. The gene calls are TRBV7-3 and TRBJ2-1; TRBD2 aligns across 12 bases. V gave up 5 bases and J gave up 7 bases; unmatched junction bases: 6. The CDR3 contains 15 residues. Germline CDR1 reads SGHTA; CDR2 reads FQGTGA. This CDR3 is CASSMTSGSVNEQFF. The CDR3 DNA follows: TGTGCCAGCAGCATGACTAGCGGGAGTGTGAATGAGCAGTTCTTC.

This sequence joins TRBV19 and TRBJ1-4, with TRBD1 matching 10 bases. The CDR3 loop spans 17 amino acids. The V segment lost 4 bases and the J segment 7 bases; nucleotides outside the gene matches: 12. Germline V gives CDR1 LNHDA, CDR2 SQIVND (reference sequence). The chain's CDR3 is CASSNPLDRGRSEKLFF. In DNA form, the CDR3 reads TGTGCCAGTAGTAACCCCCTCGACAGGGGGCGAAGTGAAAAACTGTTTTTT.

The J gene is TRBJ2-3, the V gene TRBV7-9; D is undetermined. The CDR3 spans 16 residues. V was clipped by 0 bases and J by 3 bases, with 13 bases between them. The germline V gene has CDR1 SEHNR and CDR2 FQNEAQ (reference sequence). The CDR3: CASSLALRKKTDTQYF. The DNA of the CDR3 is TGTGCCAGCAGCTTAGCGCTCCGAAAGAAGACAGATACGCAGTATTTT.